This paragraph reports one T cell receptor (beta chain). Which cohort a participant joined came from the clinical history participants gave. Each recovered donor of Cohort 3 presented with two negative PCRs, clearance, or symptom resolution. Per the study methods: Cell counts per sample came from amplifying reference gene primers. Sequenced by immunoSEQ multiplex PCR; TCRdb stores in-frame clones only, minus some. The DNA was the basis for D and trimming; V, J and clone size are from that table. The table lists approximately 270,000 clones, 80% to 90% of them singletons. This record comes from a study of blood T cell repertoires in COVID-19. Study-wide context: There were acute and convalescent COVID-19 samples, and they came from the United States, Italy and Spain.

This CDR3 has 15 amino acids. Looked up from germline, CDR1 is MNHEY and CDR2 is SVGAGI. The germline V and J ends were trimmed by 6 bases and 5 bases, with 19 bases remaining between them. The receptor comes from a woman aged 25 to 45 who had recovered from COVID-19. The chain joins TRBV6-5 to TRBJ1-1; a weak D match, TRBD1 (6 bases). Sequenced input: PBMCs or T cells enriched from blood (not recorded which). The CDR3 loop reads CASSPVPQGRTEAFF. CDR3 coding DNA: TGTGCCAGCAGCCCCGTCCCACAGGGCAGGACTGAAGCTTTCTTT.